Presented here are 7 T cell receptor beta chains from one specimen sequenced in a study of blood T cell repertoires in COVID-19. Measured with immunoSEQ multiplex PCR; TCRdb has only the in-frame clones, and not every one. The sample consists of approximately 150,000 clones, approximately 84% of them appearing once. The source material was peripheral blood. These receptors originate from a woman aged 80 or over with acute or convalescent COVID-19.

The J gene is TRBJ2-5, the V gene TRBV3-1 (or the pseudogene TRBV3-2); 15 nucleotides line up with TRBD2. Germline CDR1 LGHDT, CDR2 YNNKEL (reference sequence). This CDR3 region has 17 residues. With 3 bases clipped from V and 2 bases from J, the junction kept 4 bases outside the gene matches. The CDR3 sequence: CASSHPGLAGGQETQYF. The DNA of the CDR3 is TGTGCCAGCAGCCATCCCGGACTAGCGGGGGGGCAAGAGACCCAGTACTTC.

The rearrangement joins TRBV9 to TRBJ1-4; D is undetermined. The germline CDR1 and CDR2 sequences are SGDLS and YYNGEE. Trimming took off 3 bases at V and 8 bases at J, with 17 bases between the two ends. This CDR3 comprises 15 residues. CDR3 residues: CASSASPDPGEKLFF. The CDR3 DNA reads TGTGCCAGCAGCGCCTCACCCGATCCCGGGGAAAAACTGTTTTTT.

J is TRBJ1-1 and V is TRBV10-3; 7 bases agree with TRBD1. The germline gives CDR1 ENHRY, CDR2 SYGVKD. The CDR3 contains 18 residues. V was pared by 6 bases and J by 2 bases, with 18 bases of the junction left unmatched. CDR3 loop: CAIRGEPGQSKINTEAFF. As DNA, the CDR3 is TGTGCCATCAGAGGAGAACCGGGACAGAGTAAAATAAACACTGAAGCTTTCTTT.

The V call is TRBV4-3, the J call TRBJ1-4; the D gene is possibly TRBD1 (5 bases). V lost 0 bases and J lost 6, with 29 bases in between. There are 21 residues in the CDR3. The germline gives CDR1 LGHNA, CDR2 YSLEER. The CDR3 spells CASSQDIPRAGRAWGDEKLFF. CDR3 bases: TGCGCCAGCAGCCAAGATATCCCCCGAGCAGGGAGGGCATGGGGGGATGAAAAACTGTTTTTT.

The chain joins TRBV23-1 to TRBJ2-7, with TRBD1 identical over 10 bases. TRBV23-1 is marked as an open reading frame, function uncertain. The trim removed 10 bases at V and 7 bases at J, leaving 10 bases unmatched. This CDR3 comprises 13 residues. CDR3 sequence reads: CATTGTGAREQYF. CDR3 sequence (DNA): TGCGCCACCACCGGGACAGGGGCGCGGGAGCAGTACTTC.

The rearrangement joins TRBV7-9 to TRBJ2-7; D is possibly TRBD1 (5 bases). There are 12 residues in the CDR3. Looked up from germline, CDR1 is SEHNR and CDR2 is FQNEAQ (reference sequence). V was trimmed by 4 bases and J by 6 bases, leaving 10 bases between them. The CDR3 region is CASSSGQTEQYF. Here the CDR3 DNA reads TGTGCCAGCAGCTCTGGACAAACCGAGCAGTACTTC. The full variable domain, with the rest looked up from reference TRBV7-9 and TRBJ2-7, is DTGVSQNPRHKITKRGQNVTFRCDPISEHNRLYWYRQTLGQGPEFLTYFQNEAQLEKSRLLSDRFSAERPKGSFSTLEIQRTEQGDSAMYLCASSSGQTEQYFGPGTRLTVT.

The chain employs TRBV29-1 and TRBJ2-6; no clear D gene. Between the trimmed V and J ends, which lost 6 bases and 0 bases, there was a span of 9 bases. Germline assignment: CDR1 SQVTM and CDR2 ANQGSEA. The CDR3 loop spans 14 amino acids. CDR3 residues: CSVAQSSGANVLTF. The CDR3 DNA sequence: TGCAGCGTCGCACAGAGCTCTGGGGCCAACGTCCTGACTTTC.